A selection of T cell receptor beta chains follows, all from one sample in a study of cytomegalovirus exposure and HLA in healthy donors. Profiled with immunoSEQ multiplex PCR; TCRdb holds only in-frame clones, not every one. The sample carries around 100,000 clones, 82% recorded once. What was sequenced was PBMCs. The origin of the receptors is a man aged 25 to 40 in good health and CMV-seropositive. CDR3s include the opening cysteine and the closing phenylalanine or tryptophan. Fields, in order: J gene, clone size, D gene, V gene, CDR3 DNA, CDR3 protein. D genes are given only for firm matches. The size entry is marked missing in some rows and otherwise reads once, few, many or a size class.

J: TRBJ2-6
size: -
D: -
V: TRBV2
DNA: TGTGCCAGCAGTTCCCGAGGGTCTGGGGCCAACGTCCTGACTTTC
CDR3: CASSSRGSGANVLTF

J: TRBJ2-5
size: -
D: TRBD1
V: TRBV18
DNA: TGTGCCAGCTCACTCTTGACAGGGGAACAAGAGACCCAGTACTTC
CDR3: CASSLLTGEQETQYF

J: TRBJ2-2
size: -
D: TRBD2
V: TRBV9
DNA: TGTGCCAGCAGCGTCAGCGGGGGACCCGGGGAGCTGTTTTTT
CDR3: CASSVSGGPGELFF

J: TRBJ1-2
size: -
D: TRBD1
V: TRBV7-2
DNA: TGTGCCAGCAGCCCTTCGACAGGGGTGGGCTATGGCTACACCTTC
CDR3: CASSPSTGVGYGYTF

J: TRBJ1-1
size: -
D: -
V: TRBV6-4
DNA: TGTGCCAGCACCATGACAGGGAACACTGAAGCTTTCTTT
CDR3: CASTMTGNTEAFF

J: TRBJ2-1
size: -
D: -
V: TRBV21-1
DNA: TGTGCCAGCAAGGGAGAGGGCCCGCGGGCTTTCTACAATGAGCAGTTCTTC
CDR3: CASKGEGPRAFYNEQFF

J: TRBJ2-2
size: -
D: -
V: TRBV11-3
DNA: TGTGCCAGCAGCTTAGGACAGACCGGGGAGCTGTTTTTT
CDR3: CASSLGQTGELFF

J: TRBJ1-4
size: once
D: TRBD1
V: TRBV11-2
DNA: TGTGCCAGCAGTCCAGGGGGGACACCAACTAATGAAAAACTGTTTTTT
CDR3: CASSPGGTPTNEKLFF

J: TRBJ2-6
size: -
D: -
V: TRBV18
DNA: TGTGCCAGCTCACCAAATTCAGGGGCCAACGTCCTGACTTTC
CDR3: CASSPNSGANVLTF

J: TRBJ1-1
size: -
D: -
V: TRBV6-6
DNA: TGTGCCAGCAGTTACTCGGCCAGGCCAAACACTGAAGCTTTCTTT
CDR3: CASSYSARPNTEAFF

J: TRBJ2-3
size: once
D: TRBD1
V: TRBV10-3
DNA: TGTGCCATCAGTGAGTCTAGGGGGCCCCCGCTGGATACGCAGTATTTT
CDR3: CAISESRGPPLDTQYF

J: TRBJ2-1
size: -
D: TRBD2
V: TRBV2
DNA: TGTGCCAGCAGTCCAATAGCGGGAGGGCCCTGGGAGCAGTTCTTC
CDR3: CASSPIAGGPWEQFF

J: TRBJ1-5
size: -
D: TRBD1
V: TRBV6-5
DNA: TGTGCCAGCAGTTCCGGGACAGGGGTCCTTCAGCCCCAGCATTTT
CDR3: CASSSGTGVLQPQHF

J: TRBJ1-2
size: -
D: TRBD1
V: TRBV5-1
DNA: TGCGCCAGCAGCTTGGTAGGGACAGCCTATGGCTACACCTTC
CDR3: CASSLVGTAYGYTF

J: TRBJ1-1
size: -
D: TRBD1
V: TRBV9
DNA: TGTGCCAGCAGCCCGCTTGGGACAGGGGGCTCTGAAGCTTTCTTT
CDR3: CASSPLGTGGSEAFF

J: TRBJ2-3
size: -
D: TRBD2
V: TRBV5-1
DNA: TGCGCCAGCAGCGCGGGACTAGCGGGATATTTAGATACGCAGTATTTT
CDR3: CASSAGLAGYLDTQYF

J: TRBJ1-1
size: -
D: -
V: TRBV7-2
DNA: TGTGCCAGCAGCTCACCCACGTCGGGGTACACTGAAGCTTTCTTT
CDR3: CASSSPTSGYTEAFF

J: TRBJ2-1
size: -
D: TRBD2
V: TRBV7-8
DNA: TGTGCCAGCAGCCCACTGAGGACGGGGGGGAACAATGAGCAGTTCTTC
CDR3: CASSPLRTGGNNEQFF

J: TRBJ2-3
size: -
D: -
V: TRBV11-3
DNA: TGTGCCAGCAGCTTAAGCGCACATGGCGGCACAGATACGCAGTATTTT
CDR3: CASSLSAHGGTDTQYF

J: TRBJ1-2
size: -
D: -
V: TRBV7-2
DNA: TGTGCCAGCAGCTTAGGTTTCCGGGGGTACTATGGCTACACCTTC
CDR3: CASSLGFRGYYGYTF

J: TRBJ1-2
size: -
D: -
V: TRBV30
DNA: TGTGCCCGGGGTGGGGCCCACTTTAATTTGGGCTACACCTTC
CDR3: CARGGAHFNLGYTF

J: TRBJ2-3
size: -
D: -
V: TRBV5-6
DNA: TGTGCCAGCAGCTTGGATCGGGGTGCGGATACGCAGTATTTT
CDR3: CASSLDRGADTQYF

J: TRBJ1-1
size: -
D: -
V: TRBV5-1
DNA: TGCGCCAGCAGCTTCGGGGGGACTGAAGCTTTCTTT
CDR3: CASSFGGTEAFF

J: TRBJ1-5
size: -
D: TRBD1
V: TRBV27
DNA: TGTGCCAGCAGGGACAGGGGGCTGGGGAGCAATCAGCCCCAGCATTTT
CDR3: CASRDRGLGSNQPQHF

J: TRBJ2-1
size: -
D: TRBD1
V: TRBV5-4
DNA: TGTGCCAGCAGCCCAGGGACAGGGGTTCTCTATGAGCAGTTCTTC
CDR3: CASSPGTGVLYEQFF

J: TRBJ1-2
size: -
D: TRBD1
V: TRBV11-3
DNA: TGTGCCAGCAGCCCGCAGGGGGCCAATGGCTACACCTTC
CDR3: CASSPQGANGYTF

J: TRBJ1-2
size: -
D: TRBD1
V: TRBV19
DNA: TGTGCCAGTAGTAAGGGACAGGGGCTGGATGGCTACACCTTC
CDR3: CASSKGQGLDGYTF

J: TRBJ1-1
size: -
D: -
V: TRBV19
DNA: TGTGCCAGTAGTTTCCGGGACACTGAAGCTTTCTTT
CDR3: CASSFRDTEAFF

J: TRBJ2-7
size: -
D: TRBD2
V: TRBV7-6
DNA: TGTGCCAGCAGCTTAGGGGGGGGCTCCTACGAGCAGTACTTC
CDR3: CASSLGGGSYEQYF

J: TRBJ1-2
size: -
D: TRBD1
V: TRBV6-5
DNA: TGTGCCAGCAGTTACCAGGGGACAGGGGGCGGGGGCTACACCTTC
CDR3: CASSYQGTGGGGYTF

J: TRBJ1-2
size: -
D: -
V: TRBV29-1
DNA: TGCAGCGTGAAGGGGGGGGATAACTATGGCTACACCTTC
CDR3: CSVKGGDNYGYTF

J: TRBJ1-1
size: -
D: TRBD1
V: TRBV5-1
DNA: TGCGCCAGCAGCTTTTGGGGACAGGTGAACACTGAAGCTTTCTTT
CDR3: CASSFWGQVNTEAFF

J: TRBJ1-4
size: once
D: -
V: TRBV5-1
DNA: TGCGCCAGCAGCTTGCGCGGTGCAACTAATGAAAAACTGTTTTTT
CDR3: CASSLRGATNEKLFF

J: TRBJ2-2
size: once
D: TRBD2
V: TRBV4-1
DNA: TGCGCCAGCAGCCTCCGTCTAAGCGGGGGCCCAACGACGAACACCGGGGAGCTGTTTTTT
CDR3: CASSLRLSGGPTTNTGELFF

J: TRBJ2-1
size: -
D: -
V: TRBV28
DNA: TGTGCCAGCAGTGATTCCCGCGGGGTAGTCCACAATGAGCAGTTCTTC
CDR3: CASSDSRGVVHNEQFF

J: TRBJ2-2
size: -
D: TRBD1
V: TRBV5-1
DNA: TGCGCCAGCAGCTCCCAGGGACAGGGATCCCCCGGGGAGCTGTTTTTT
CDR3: CASSSQGQGSPGELFF

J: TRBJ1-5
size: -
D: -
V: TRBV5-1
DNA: TGCGCCAGCAGCGCGAGCCCAGGTAGCAATCAGCCCCAGCATTTT
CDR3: CASSASPGSNQPQHF

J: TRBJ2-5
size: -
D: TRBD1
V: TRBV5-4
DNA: TGTGCCAGCACCTCGGGGCAGGGGGCCGAGACCCAGTACTTC
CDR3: CASTSGQGAETQYF

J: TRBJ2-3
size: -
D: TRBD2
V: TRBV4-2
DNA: TGTGCCAGCAGCCAAGATTTGGTGCGGGGGGGTCACACAGATACGCAGTATTTT
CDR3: CASSQDLVRGGHTDTQYF

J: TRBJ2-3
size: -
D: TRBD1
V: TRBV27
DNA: TGTGCCACCTCGAGCCCAAGGGGGCGAGGCACAGATACGCAGTATTTT
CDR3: CATSSPRGRGTDTQYF

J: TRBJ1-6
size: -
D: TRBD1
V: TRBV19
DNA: TGTGCCAGTAGGGGACAGCGGGGGGGTAATTCACCCCTCCACTTT
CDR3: CASRGQRGGNSPLHF

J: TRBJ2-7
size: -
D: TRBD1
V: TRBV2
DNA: TGTGCCAGCAGTAGGGACAGCTTCTCCTACGAGCAGTACTTC
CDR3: CASSRDSFSYEQYF

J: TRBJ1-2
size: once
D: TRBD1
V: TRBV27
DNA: TGTGCCAGCGCGGCGACAGGGGGGAGTATTGGCTATGGCTACACCTTC
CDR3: CASAATGGSIGYGYTF

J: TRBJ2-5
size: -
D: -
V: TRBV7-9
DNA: TGTGCCAGCAGCTTAAGTGGTCGGTCCCAAGAGACCCAGTACTTC
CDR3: CASSLSGRSQETQYF